The 27 T cell receptor beta chains reported below all come from one sample, sequenced in a study of a mutant IDH1 vaccine in newly diagnosed glioma. These receptors have no identified antigens. Profiling relied on immunoSEQ multiplex PCR, and the TCRdb table lists in-frame clones only, not all of them. The repertoire holds some 29,000 clones, with approximately 78% as singletons. Time point meaning: week 23, last vaccination. Topical imiquimod accompanied each vaccine dose, which consisted of 300 ug of mutant IDH1 20-mer peptide. The starting material was PBMCs, obtained from a glioma patient whose treatment included an IDH1 peptide vaccine. Every receptor here comes from a woman between 25 and 40 years old with glioma.

The chain uses TRBV7-6 and TRBJ2-5; D uncertain. This CDR3 has 12 amino acids. V lost 0 bases and J lost 5, with 4 bases in between. CDR1 is SGHVS, CDR2 FNYEAQ, per germline. The CDR3 here is CASSLAGETQYF. The DNA of the CDR3 is TGTGCCAGCAGCTTAGCCGGGGAGACCCAGTACTTC. Complete variable domain (other parts from reference TRBV7-6 and TRBJ2-5): GAGVSQSPRYKVTKRGQDVALRCDPISGHVSLYWYRQALGQGPEFLTYFNYEAQQDKSGLPNDRFSAERPEGSISTLTIQRTEQRDSAMYRCASSLAGETQYFGPGTRLLVL.

CDR3 amino acids: CASSEALGGVLSYEQYF. CDR3 DNA sequence: TGTGCCAGCAGTGAAGCATTGGGCGGGGTCCTCTCCTACGAGCAGTACTTC. V and J are TRBV2 and TRBJ2-7, with D maybe TRBD2 (6 bases). V lost 0 bases and J 0 bases, leaving 15 bases between the germline ends. Germline CDR1 reads SNHLY; CDR2 reads FYNNEI. This CDR3 is 17 amino acids long.

This chain uses TRBV27 with TRBJ1-2, with 9 nucleotides matching TRBD1. Germline-derived CDR1 and CDR2 are MNHEY and SMNVEV (reference sequence). V shed 4 bases and J 4 bases; nucleotides not matched to a gene: 13. The CDR3 extends over 17 amino acids. The CDR3 region is CASSSPGTGPDGYGYTF. The CDR3 DNA follows: TGTGCCAGCAGTTCCCCTGGGACAGGGCCGGACGGCTATGGCTACACCTTC.

The count of this clone is one. The rearrangement joins TRBV4-1 to TRBJ2-3; D not resolved. The CDR3 is 14 residues long. Germline CDR1 MGHRA, CDR2 YSYEKL. V was cut by 0 bases and J by 2 bases, with 6 bases left in between. The CDR3 region has the DNA TGCGCCAGCAGCCAAGACTCAAACACAGATACGCAGTATTTT. Translated, it gives CASSQDSNTDTQYF.

This clone was found a few times. The chain uses TRBV19 and TRBJ2-2; possible D gene TRBD1, 5 bases. This CDR3 contains 15 residues. Looked up from germline, CDR1 is LNHDA and CDR2 is SQIVND (reference sequence). The V end was cut by 4 bases, the J end by 3 bases, with 12 bases between. The CDR3, as DNA: TGTGCCAGTAGTACCAAGGGGTGGTACACCGGGGAGCTGTTTTTT. Protein sequence: CASSTKGWYTGELFF.

The J gene is TRBJ1-2, the V gene TRBV5-4; D not resolved. The CDR3 is made up of 15 amino acids. V gave up 5 bases and J gave up 0 bases, with 14 bases separating them. The germline V gene has CDR1 SGHNT and CDR2 YYREEE (reference sequence). CDR3: CASSPGIGSNYGYTF. The CDR3 nucleotides read TGTGCCAGCAGTCCCGGGATCGGGTCTAACTATGGCTACACCTTC.

The chain links TRBV29-1 to TRBJ1-2, with D perhaps TRBD1 (5 bases). V was clipped by 4 bases and J by 4 bases, with 13 bases between them. This CDR3 comprises 13 residues. CDR1 SQVTM and CDR2 ANQGSEA come from the germline V gene. The CDR3 region is CSVVGPASYGYTF. The CDR3 DNA is TGCAGCGTTGTGGGGCCCGCCTCCTATGGCTACACCTTC.

This rearrangement joins TRBV2 to TRBJ2-6; D is perhaps TRBD1 or TRBD2 (5 bases each). The germline V and J ends were trimmed by 7 bases and 4 bases, with 14 bases remaining between them. The CDR3 consists of 15 residues. Germline-derived CDR1 and CDR2 are SNHLY and FYNNEI. This CDR3 reads CASTRGVRGANVLTF. The CDR3, as DNA: TGTGCCAGCACTCGGGGCGTCCGGGGGGCCAACGTCCTGACTTTC.

The chain has TRBV30 and TRBJ2-3, with D possibly TRBD2 on 5 matching bases. V shed 5 bases and J shed 1 base, with 10 bases lying between them. From germline, CDR1 is GTSNPN and CDR2 SVGIG (reference sequence). CDR3 length: 13 amino acids. CDR3 residues: CAWGEGRTDTQYF. CDR3 DNA sequence: TGTGCCTGGGGCGAGGGTCGCACAGATACGCAGTATTTT.

V is TRBV7-2 and J is TRBJ1-5; 8 nucleotides align to TRBD1. Looked up from germline, CDR1 is SGHTA and CDR2 is FQGNSA. J lost 3 bases, V lost 1 base, and 2 bases had no gene match. This CDR3 has 15 residues. CDR3 nucleotides: TGTGCCAGCAGCTTAGGACAGGGGCACAATCAGCCCCAGCATTTT. Amino acids: CASSLGQGHNQPQHF.

This clone was detected once. The CDR3 nucleotides are TGTGCCAGCACTAACGGACAGGGTCCGAACACTGAAGCTTTCTTT. Translating gives CASTNGQGPNTEAFF. V is TRBV6-1 and J is TRBJ1-1; 8 positions match TRBD1. This CDR3 has 15 amino acids. Germline CDR1 and CDR2: MNHNS and SASEGT. With 7 bases clipped from V and 1 base from J, the junction kept 8 bases outside the gene matches.

The J gene is TRBJ2-7, the V gene TRBV2; TRBD1 is a possible D gene (6 bases). CDR1 and CDR2 from the germline V gene are SNHLY and FYNNEI. The CDR3 sequence is 14 residues long. The V gene lost 10 bases and the J gene lost 2 bases, with 18 bases spanning the gap. In DNA, the CDR3 is TGTGCCACCAGGGGTTCTGGAACTACCTACGAGCAGTACTTC. It yields the protein CATRGSGTTYEQYF.

The rearrangement uses TRBV6-1 and TRBJ2-3, with D uncertain. Germline CDR1 is MNHNS and CDR2 is SASEGT. Trimming took 8 bases from V and 2 from J, leaving 8 bases between them. CDR3 size: 12 residues. This chain's CDR3 is CASSLPTDTQYF. CDR3 in DNA: TGTGCCAGCTCCCTACCCACAGATACGCAGTATTTT.

The rearrangement joins TRBV7-9 to TRBJ1-2; possibly TRBD1 for D (5 bases). This CDR3 spans 15 amino acids. V lost 0 bases, J lost 6 bases, and 14 bases lay in between. CDR1 SEHNR and CDR2 FQNEAQ come from the germline V gene (reference sequence). The CDR3 reads CASSLAQTGMDGYTF. CDR3 coding DNA: TGTGCCAGCAGCTTAGCGCAAACAGGCATGGATGGCTACACCTTC.

This rearrangement joins TRBV5-1 to TRBJ1-4, with D hard to call. The CDR3 sequence is 14 residues long. V was trimmed by 0 bases and J by 3 bases, leaving 6 bases between them. Germline V gives CDR1 SGHRS, CDR2 YFSETQ. The CDR3 spells CASSLGGANEKLFF. In DNA form, the CDR3 reads TGCGCCAGCAGCTTGGGGGGAGCTAATGAAAAACTGTTTTTT.

The chain carries TRBV7-9 and TRBJ2-1; 12 nucleotides align to TRBD2. Germline V CDR1 and CDR2: SEHNR, FQNEAQ (reference sequence). Trimming cost V 5 bases and J 11 bases; bases outside gene matches: 10. This CDR3 contains 15 residues. The CDR3 DNA follows: TGTGCCAGCAGCCTGTCTAGCGGGGGGGCCCCCAAGCAGTTCTTC. This gives the protein CASSLSSGGAPKQFF.

V is TRBV6-1 and J is TRBJ1-2; D unclear. Germline V lookup: CDR1 MNHNS, CDR2 SASEGT. The CDR3 totals 13 residues. V was clipped by 3 bases and J by 5 bases, with 10 bases between them. The CDR3 DNA reads as TGTGCCAGCAGTGACTTCCCTCCGTATGGCTACACCTTC. It specifies CASSDFPPYGYTF.

This clone has just one count. The chain has TRBV27 and TRBJ1-3; D is unresolved. The germline gives CDR1 MNHEY, CDR2 SMNVEV (reference sequence). The CDR3 is 15 amino acids. Trimming left V 6 bases short and J 2 bases short, with 14 bases between. Here the CDR3 DNA reads TGTGCCAGCAGCCCCGTTGGGGAGCCTGGAAACACCATATATTTT. It specifies CASSPVGEPGNTIYF.

The chain couples TRBV25-1 to TRBJ1-6, with D unresolved. Germline V CDR1 and CDR2: MGHDK, SYGVNS. This CDR3 is 14 amino acids long. Trimming removed 2 bases at V and 5 bases at J, with 7 bases between. CDR3 region: CASSEIDHNSPLHF. Written as DNA, the CDR3 is TGTGCCAGCAGTGAAATTGACCATAATTCACCCCTCCACTTT.

The CDR3 region is CASSALDRVDTEAFF. Written as DNA, the CDR3 is TGTGCCAGCAGTGCTTTGGACAGGGTCGACACTGAAGCTTTCTTT. J is TRBJ1-1 and V is TRBV2, with 8 bases lining up with TRBD1. There are 15 residues in the CDR3. V lost 4 bases, J lost 3 bases, and 7 bases stayed unmatched. Germline CDR1 and CDR2: SNHLY and FYNNEI.

The V gene is TRBV2, the J gene TRBJ2-7; a weak D match, TRBD1 (6 bases). The CDR3 totals 13 residues. V was cut by 6 bases and J by 3 bases, with 12 bases left in between. Germline V lookup: CDR1 SNHLY, CDR2 FYNNEI. CDR3 coding DNA: TGTGCCAGCAGAGACGGACAGTACTACGAGCAGTACTTC. Protein sequence: CASRDGQYYEQYF. The entire variable domain, with the rest obtained from reference TRBV2 and TRBJ2-7, is as follows: EPEVTQTPSHQVTQMGQEVILRCVPISNHLYFYWYRQILGQKVEFLVSFYNNEISEKSEIFDDQFSVERPDGSNFTLKIRSTKLEDSAMYFCASRDGQYYEQYFGPGTRLTVT.

The genes are TRBV5-6 and TRBJ1-2; 7 nucleotides align to TRBD1. V lost 6 bases to trimming and J lost 4 bases; unmatched junction nucleotides: 9. The CDR3 is 14 amino acids. Germline V gives CDR1 SGHDT, CDR2 YYEEEE. The DNA for the CDR3 is TGTGCCAGCAACTTTGCCGGGACAGCCTATGGCTACACCTTC. Translating it yields CASNFAGTAYGYTF.

The count of this clone is one. This chain uses TRBV29-1 with TRBJ2-5, with D maybe TRBD1 (6 bases). Germline V gene sequence: CDR1 SQVTM, CDR2 ANQGSEA. V was cut by 5 bases and J by 4 bases, with 17 bases left in between. The CDR3 has 14 residues. CDR3 region: CSVSFRGWSETQYF. CDR3 DNA sequence: TGCAGCGTTAGTTTCAGGGGCTGGTCAGAGACCCAGTACTTC.

The rearrangement links TRBV11-2 to TRBJ2-2; no clear D gene. The CDR3 has 16 amino acids. Trimming pared 2 bases from V and 7 bases from J, leaving 17 bases between. The germline gives CDR1 SGHAT, CDR2 FQNNGV. The CDR3 is CASSLFKRVSGGELFF. The CDR3 coding sequence is TGTGCCAGCAGCTTATTCAAAAGGGTCTCAGGCGGGGAGCTGTTTTTT.

J is TRBJ2-3 and V is TRBV6-6; D might be TRBD1 or TRBD2, each matching 5 bases. The length of the CDR3 is 15 residues. The ends were cut back, 0 bases at V and 6 bases at J, with 13 bases in the middle. Germline V gives CDR1 MNHNY, CDR2 SVGAGI (reference sequence). The CDR3 sequence: CASSYSKAGTDTQYF. As DNA, the CDR3 is TGTGCCAGCAGTTACTCGAAGGCTGGGACGGATACGCAGTATTTT.

The rearrangement uses TRBV10-1 and TRBJ2-6; no clear D. Germline V lookup: CDR1 WNHNN, CDR2 SYGVQD (reference sequence). The CDR3 is made up of 18 amino acids. Trimming took off 5 bases at V and 5 bases at J, with 22 bases between the two ends. Written as DNA, the CDR3 is TGCGCCAGCAGTACGTTCCGGATCGCACAAAGTCGGGCCAACGTCCTGACTTTC. Protein product: CASSTFRIAQSRANVLTF.

V is TRBV7-2 and J is TRBJ2-5; D unresolved. The length of the CDR3 is 15 residues. From germline, CDR1 is SGHTA and CDR2 FQGNSA. Trimming left V 1 base short and J 0 bases short, with 9 bases between. The CDR3 protein is CASSLVVVYQETQYF. In DNA, the CDR3 is TGTGCCAGCAGCTTAGTGGTCGTGTACCAAGAGACCCAGTACTTC.